These 28 T cell receptor beta chains originate from one sample sequenced in a study of CD8+ T cells in alopecia areata. Treatment of the sample: oral pan-JAK inhibitor, 5-10 mg twice daily. Reverse transcription of extracted RNA yielded cDNA, which provided the sequencing template. Sequencing was performed with immunoSEQ multiplex PCR; in TCRdb, only in-frame clones are kept and a portion is missing. The profile shows about 220,000 clones, less than 75% of them singletons. The sequenced sample was CD4+ T cells sorted from blood, obtained at week 4, from a patient treated with tofacitinib. All receptors derive from a human donor with alopecia areata.

The chain links TRBV5-1 to TRBJ1-5; maybe TRBD1 (6 bases). Germline V CDR1 and CDR2: SGHRS, YFSETQ. This CDR3 contains 15 residues. The V end was cut by 5 bases, the J end by 3 bases, with 15 bases between. CDR3 region: CASRTIPGDNQPQHF. The CDR3 DNA follows: TGCGCCAGCAGGACGATACCAGGGGACAATCAGCCCCAGCATTTT.

The chain carries TRBV7-2 and TRBJ2-3, with 8 bases aligning to TRBD1. V was clipped by 3 bases and J by 1 base; unmatched bases: 12. The CDR3 loop spans 18 amino acids. The germline V gene encodes CDR1 SGHTA and CDR2 FQGNSA. In DNA form, the CDR3 reads TGTGCCAGCAGCTTTACCGGCTCAATGACAGGGGGCACAGATACGCAGTATTTT. It yields the protein CASSFTGSMTGGTDTQYF.

This clone was counted between two and nine times. The chain employs TRBV5-5 and TRBJ2-3, with D hard to call. Germline CDR1 is SGHKS and CDR2 is YYEKEE (reference sequence). The CDR3 loop spans 16 amino acids. The V gene lost 4 bases and the J gene lost 0 bases, with 15 bases spanning the gap. The CDR3 DNA follows: TGTGCCAGCAGCCTCGTTCAGTCTACTAGCACAGATACGCAGTATTTT. Encoded protein: CASSLVQSTSTDTQYF.

The V and J genes are TRBV29-1 and TRBJ1-1, with D possibly matching TRBD1 (6 bases). The germline V and J ends were trimmed by 3 bases and 10 bases, with 12 bases remaining between them. The CDR3 spans 11 residues. Germline lookup yields CDR1 SQVTM and CDR2 ANQGSEA. The CDR3 sequence is CSVEGGGGAFF. The CDR3 DNA sequence: TGCAGCGTTGAGGGAGGAGGGGGAGCTTTCTTT.

This clone was counted a few times. V and J are TRBV25-1 and TRBJ1-6, with D possibly TRBD1 on 5 matching bases. Trimming cost V 7 bases and J 7 bases, with 11 bases left between them. The CDR3 loop spans 13 amino acids. CDR1 is MGHDK, CDR2 SYGVNS, per germline. CDR3 in DNA: TGTGCCAGCACCCGGGGACCGAATTCACCCCTCCACTTT. It yields the protein CASTRGPNSPLHF.

The V call is TRBV14, the J call TRBJ1-2; no clear D. CDR3 size: 12 residues. Looked up from germline, CDR1 is SGHDN and CDR2 is FVKESK. Trimming removed 4 bases from V and 8 bases from J, with 11 bases in between. DNA of the CDR3: TGTGCCAGCAGCCCCTCCGGTTGGGGCTACACCTTC. Its protein product is CASSPSGWGYTF.

This sequence joins TRBV29-1 and TRBJ2-7, with D possibly TRBD1 on 5 matching bases. Germline assignment: CDR1 SQVTM and CDR2 ANQGSEA. There are 11 residues in the CDR3. Trimming took off 7 bases at V and 2 bases at J, with 9 bases between the two ends. In DNA, the CDR3 is TGCAGCGCCTCGACAGCCTACGAGCAGTACTTC. Translation: CSASTAYEQYF.

This clone turned up a few times. This sequence joins TRBV29-1 and TRBJ1-4; D is undetermined. Trimming took 1 base from V and 9 from J, leaving 9 bases between them. The CDR3 consists of 12 residues. Germline CDR1 SQVTM, CDR2 ANQGSEA. The CDR3 spells CSVEVRNQKLFF. DNA of the CDR3: TGCAGCGTTGAAGTTAGAAATCAAAAACTGTTTTTT. Looking up the rest from reference TRBV29-1 and TRBJ1-4 gives the full variable domain: SAVISQKPSRDICQRGTSLTIQCQVDSQVTMMFWYRQQPGQSLTLIATANQGSEATYESGFVIDKFPISRPNLTFSTLTVSNMSPEDSSIYLCSVEVRNQKLFFGSGTQLSVL.

The chain couples TRBV10-3 to TRBJ2-1; D gene uncertain. The germline CDR1 and CDR2 sequences are ENHRY and SYGVKD. The CDR3 has 12 residues. The V end was cut by 5 bases, the J end by 8 bases, with 10 bases between. The CDR3 DNA reads TGTGCCATCAGTAATGGGGTTGATGAGCAGTTCTTC. Protein product: CAISNGVDEQFF.

The gene calls are TRBV7-2 and TRBJ2-3, with 8 bases matching TRBD1. With V trimmed by 6 bases and J by 5 bases, 10 bases remained unmatched. The germline CDR1 and CDR2 sequences are SGHTA and FQGNSA. The CDR3 is 15 residues long. The chain's CDR3 is CASRLPGTGVDTQYF. As DNA, the CDR3 is TGTGCCAGCAGACTCCCCGGGACAGGAGTAGATACGCAGTATTTT. The full variable domain, rest sourced from reference TRBV7-2 and TRBJ2-3, is GAGVSQSPSNKVTEKGKDVELRCDPISGHTALYWYRQSLGQGLEFLIYFQGNSAPDKSGLPSDRFSAERTGGSVSTLTIQRTQQEDSAVYLCASRLPGTGVDTQYFGPGTRLTVL.

This clone was recorded a few times. The rearrangement joins TRBV6-6 to TRBJ2-6; 7 bases agree with TRBD1. Germline CDR1 MNHNY, CDR2 SVGAGI (reference sequence). This CDR3 has 16 amino acids. J was trimmed by 1 base and V by 6 bases; bases with no gene match: 6. The CDR3 reads CASRGLTGSGANVLTF. In DNA form, the CDR3 reads TGTGCCAGCAGGGGGCTGACAGGGTCTGGGGCCAACGTCCTGACTTTC.

This chain joins TRBV11-2 and TRBJ1-6; 7 bases fit TRBD1. CDR1 is SGHAT, CDR2 FQNNGV, per germline. J gave up 7 bases and V 4 bases, and 10 bases lay outside the gene matches. This CDR3 spans 16 amino acids. The CDR3 DNA sequence: TGTGCCAGCAGCTATAGTGGGACAGTGGCAAATTCACCCCTCCACTTT. Translated: CASSYSGTVANSPLHF.

Details on this clone: In the same sample, other DNA sequences code for this CDR3. The DNA for the CDR3 is TGTGCCTGGAGTGTAGGGGGTGGGAACACTGAAGCTTTCTTT. It specifies CAWSVGGGNTEAFF. The J gene is TRBJ1-1, the V gene TRBV30, with D possibly matching TRBD1 (6 bases). The germline gives CDR1 GTSNPN, CDR2 SVGIG (reference sequence). The CDR3 contains 14 residues. Deletions cut 0 bases from V and 1 base from J, with 9 bases between.

CDR3 in amino acids: CSVEGVVAFF. In DNA form, the CDR3 reads TGCAGCGTTGAAGGGGTAGTAGCTTTCTTT. V usage is TRBV29-1 and J usage is TRBJ1-1; unclear D gene. This CDR3 is built from 10 residues. In germline, CDR1 is SQVTM, CDR2 ANQGSEA. Trimming cost V 1 base and J 10 bases, with 7 bases left between them.

V usage is TRBV7-9 and J usage is TRBJ1-1; no clear D. The CDR3 loop spans 15 amino acids. Trimming left V 0 bases short and J 0 bases short, with 8 bases between. The V gene's germline CDR1 is SEHNR and CDR2 FQNEAQ (reference sequence). Here the CDR3 DNA reads TGTGCCAGCAGCTTAGCTCGGGAGCTGAACACTGAAGCTTTCTTT. Its protein product is CASSLARELNTEAFF.

This chain links TRBV29-1 with TRBJ2-7; D is possibly TRBD1 (6 bases). Germline V lookup: CDR1 SQVTM, CDR2 ANQGSEA. With 7 bases removed from V and 5 bases from J, the gap between germline ends came to 15 bases. The CDR3 extends over 12 amino acids. This CDR3 is CSASLRGDEQYF. The CDR3 DNA reads TGCAGCGCTTCCCTCAGGGGCGACGAGCAGTACTTC.

This clone has more than one count but fewer than ten. The chain is built from TRBV14 and TRBJ2-7; D is ambiguous. The germline V gene has CDR1 SGHDN and CDR2 FVKESK. The CDR3 is 13 amino acids. V lost 4 bases and J 5 bases, leaving 12 bases between the germline ends. The CDR3 DNA sequence: TGTGCCAGCAGCCCCCGGCCTACCAACGAGCAGTACTTC. It is translated as CASSPRPTNEQYF.

This clone was counted a few times. The rearrangement joins TRBV29-1 to TRBJ1-2, with 9 bases aligning to TRBD1. The CDR3 is made up of 11 amino acids. In germline, CDR1 is SQVTM, CDR2 ANQGSEA. V trimming: 7 bases; J trimming: 7 bases; junction bases outside the gene matches: 4. The CDR3 sequence: CSDTGGGGYTF. DNA of the CDR3: TGCAGCGATACAGGGGGCGGTGGCTACACCTTC.

The chain employs TRBV2 and TRBJ2-2; D not resolved. The V and J ends lost 6 bases and 4 bases respectively, with 15 bases between them. CDR1 and CDR2 (germline): SNHLY, FYNNEI. The CDR3 length is 15 residues. CDR3 residues: CASRPQGLGTGELFF. CDR3 nucleotides: TGTGCCAGCAGGCCTCAAGGGTTGGGCACCGGGGAGCTGTTTTTT.

The chain recombines TRBV2 with TRBJ2-7; TRBD1 aligns across 9 bases. Germline CDR1 and CDR2: SNHLY and FYNNEI. The CDR3 is 14 amino acids. V lost 4 bases to trimming and J lost 2 bases; unmatched junction nucleotides: 3. The CDR3 is CASSGDRDAYEQYF. The CDR3, as DNA: TGTGCCAGCAGTGGGGACAGGGACGCCTACGAGCAGTACTTC.

The chain recombines TRBV7-2 with TRBJ1-1; D is unresolved. The V end was cut by 5 bases, the J end by 2 bases, with 15 bases between. The CDR3 has 15 residues. Germline V lookup: CDR1 SGHTA, CDR2 FQGNSA. CDR3 sequence reads: CASSLIGRLNTEAFF. CDR3 nucleotides: TGTGCCAGCAGCCTCATAGGACGGCTCAACACTGAAGCTTTCTTT.

The chain recombines TRBV5-6 with TRBJ2-5; D assignment may be TRBD1 or TRBD2 (5 bases each). Trimming took 3 bases from V and 1 from J, leaving 10 bases between them. This CDR3 has 14 amino acids. Germline assignment: CDR1 SGHDT and CDR2 YYEEEE. The DNA of the CDR3 is TGTGCCAGCAGCTCGCCGGGACGCCAAGAGACCCAGTACTTC. Translated: CASSSPGRQETQYF.

This chain joins TRBV29-1 and TRBJ1-2; D gene ambiguous. Germline assignment: CDR1 SQVTM and CDR2 ANQGSEA. V was cut by 5 bases and J by 5 bases, with 12 bases left in between. The length of the CDR3 is 12 residues. The DNA for the CDR3 is TGCAGCGTTCTTATTGACCGTTATGGCTACACCTTC. This gives the protein CSVLIDRYGYTF.

This chain links TRBV5-1 with TRBJ2-5; 10 bases line up with TRBD2. This CDR3 is 15 amino acids long. CDR1 is SGHRS, CDR2 YFSETQ, per germline. V shed 3 bases, J shed 5 bases, and the junction held 7 bases outside the gene matches. Here the CDR3 reads CASSSGTSEKETQYF. In nucleotides, the CDR3 is TGCGCCAGCAGCTCCGGGACTAGCGAGAAGGAGACCCAGTACTTC.

The chain joins TRBV7-9 to TRBJ1-6, with D unresolved. The CDR3 has 13 amino acids. Germline V gene lookup returns CDR1 SEHNR and CDR2 FQNEAQ (reference sequence). V gave up 1 base and J gave up 7 bases, with 5 bases separating them. The CDR3 spells CASSLVENSPLHF. For the CDR3, the DNA is TGTGCCAGCAGCTTAGTGGAAAATTCACCCCTCCACTTT.

This clone was detected a few times. The rearrangement links TRBV4-3 to TRBJ2-1; 11 nucleotides align to TRBD2. V trimming: 4 bases; J trimming: 9 bases; junction bases outside the gene matches: 11. CDR3 length equals 16 residues. CDR1 is LGHNA and CDR2 is YSLEER in the germline V gene. The CDR3: CASSPENSGGAFEQFF. The CDR3 coding sequence is TGCGCCAGCAGCCCCGAGAATAGCGGGGGGGCCTTTGAGCAGTTCTTC.

The rearrangement joins TRBV7-8 to TRBJ2-3; TRBD2 might be the D (5 bases). V dropped 5 bases and J dropped 1 base, with 28 bases sitting between them. In germline, CDR1 is SGHVS, CDR2 FQNEAQ. The CDR3 length is 20 residues. The CDR3 nucleotides read TGTGCCAGCAGCGCAGCTAAAGCGGAAACTTCTATACGGGGCACAGATACGCAGTATTTT. Amino acids: CASSAAKAETSIRGTDTQYF.

The J gene is TRBJ2-3, the V gene TRBV29-1; 12 bases match TRBD2. V lost 6 bases, J lost 0 bases, and 4 bases stayed unmatched. The germline V gene has CDR1 SQVTM and CDR2 ANQGSEA. This CDR3 contains 15 residues. The CDR3 nucleotides are TGCAGCGTCAAAGGACTAGCGGGGAGCACAGATACGCAGTATTTT. Its translation: CSVKGLAGSTDTQYF.